The 15 T cell receptor beta chains given below trace back to one sample, sequenced in a study of blood T cells in healthy people across ages (dated by TCRdb to 2015 to 2017). Libraries were constructed by 5' RACE. The reads were generated on an Illumina HiSeq 2500. A second roughly 6 to 11 cycle PCR used a sample-barcoded 5' primer and a J-beta primer mix. Starting from the raw public reads, TCRdb applied fastp trimming at Q25, assembled clones with MiXCR and retained in-frame beta chains. When rows share a CDR3 protein, they turn into one entry using the most common DNA and genes. The sample table holds about 1,400,000 distinct CDR3 sequences, of which approximately 60% were seen once. The top ten clones comprise over 6.5% of the sample. The specimen sequenced was blood. The receptors were sampled from a man younger than 35 in good health.

J is TRBJ1-5 and V is TRBV6-6; D is possibly TRBD1 (5 bases). The CDR3 extends over 16 amino acids. Per the germline V gene, CDR1 is MNHNY and CDR2 is SVGAGI (reference sequence). Deletions cut 7 bases from V and 2 bases from J, with 18 bases between. The CDR3 nucleotides read TGTGCCAGCAAGCCAAACGAGGGGTTGCGCAATCAGCCCCAGCATTTT. Encoded protein: CASKPNEGLRNQPQHF.

This clonotype was detected only once. The rearrangement uses TRBV7-7 and TRBJ2-5; no definite D call. This CDR3 spans 15 amino acids. CDR1 is SSHAT, CDR2 FNYEAQ, per germline (reference sequence). V lost 0 bases to trimming and J lost 2 bases, with 10 bases between them. This CDR3 reads CASSLAPRWQETQYF. The CDR3, as DNA: TGTGCCAGCAGCTTAGCCCCTAGGTGGCAAGAGACCCAGTACTTC.

This clonotype was observed a single time. V and J are TRBV4-2 and TRBJ2-7; unclear D gene. The CDR3 consists of 15 residues. Germline V gene lookup returns CDR1 LGHNA and CDR2 YNFKEQ. V was pared by 3 bases and J by 2 bases, with 14 bases between. Written as DNA, the CDR3 is TGTGCCAGCAGCCATGAAGCCCTATTGACCTACGAGCAGTACTTC. This gives the protein CASSHEALLTYEQYF.

The genes are TRBV14 and TRBJ1-1; weak D call: TRBD1 (6 bases). Germline CDR1 reads SGHDN; CDR2 reads FVKESK. CDR3 length: 13 residues. The germline V and J ends were trimmed by 5 bases and 5 bases, with 12 bases remaining between them. As DNA, the CDR3 is TGTGCCAGCAGCGCAGGGGTGTGGACTGAAGCTTTCTTT. It specifies CASSAGVWTEAFF.

This clonotype showed up just a few times. The V and J genes are TRBV10-3 and TRBJ1-2; the D gene is possibly TRBD1 (5 bases). V was clipped by 0 bases and J by 0 bases, with 20 bases between them. CDR1 is ENHRY and CDR2 is SYGVKD in the germline V gene. This CDR3 has 19 amino acids. For the CDR3, the DNA is TGTGCCATCAGTGAGTCGAGACAGTATACGGGACTACCTAACTATGGCTACACCTTC. Translation: CAISESRQYTGLPNYGYTF.

The count of this clonotype is one. This chain joins TRBV7-9 and TRBJ2-1; 8 nucleotides line up with TRBD2. J gave up 5 bases and V 6 bases, and 9 bases lay outside the gene matches. The CDR3 length is 15 residues. In germline, CDR1 is SEHNR, CDR2 FQNEAQ (reference sequence). The CDR3 DNA sequence: TGTGCCAGCAGAAGTAGCGGGGCTAACAACAATGAGCAGTTCTTC. Its translation: CASRSSGANNNEQFF.

V is TRBV9 and J is TRBJ2-3, with 9 bases matching TRBD2. The CDR3 has 13 residues. The junction had 3 bases not matched to a gene; V was cut back by 6 bases and J by 4 bases. The germline gives CDR1 SGDLS, CDR2 YYNGEE. The CDR3 spells CASTGTSSDTQYF. The CDR3 coding sequence is TGTGCCAGCACCGGGACTAGCTCAGATACGCAGTATTTT. Full variable domain (missing parts from reference TRBV9 and TRBJ2-3): DSGVTQTPKHLITATGQRVTLRCSPRSGDLSVYWYQQSLDQGLQFLIQYYNGEERAKGNILERFSAQQFPDLHSELNLSSLELGDSALYFCASTGTSSDTQYFGPGTRLTVL.

The chain recombines TRBV30 with TRBJ1-1; D is uncertain. V was cut by 3 bases and J by 0 bases, with 11 bases left in between. The CDR3 consists of 14 residues. Germline V gene sequence: CDR1 GTSNPN, CDR2 SVGIG (reference sequence). This CDR3 is CAWRDPGLNTEAFF. The CDR3 DNA reads as TGTGCCTGGAGGGACCCTGGCCTGAACACTGAAGCTTTCTTT.

The chain carries TRBV19 and TRBJ2-1; no firm D call. Per the germline V gene, CDR1 is LNHDA and CDR2 is SQIVND (reference sequence). V lost 2 bases and J 5 bases, leaving 13 bases between the germline ends. The CDR3 length is 15 residues. The CDR3 DNA reads TGTGCCAGTAGTATATCAGCTAGATTCGACAATGAGCAGTTCTTC. Translated: CASSISARFDNEQFF.

This clonotype was observed a handful of times. V and J are TRBV7-2 and TRBJ2-7, with D tentatively TRBD2 (5 bases). Trimming removed 4 bases from V and 2 bases from J, with 12 bases in between. The CDR3 loop spans 14 amino acids. Germline V CDR1 and CDR2: SGHTA, FQGNSA. CDR3 sequence (DNA): TGTGCCAGCAGCTCCGACACGGGGACCTACGAGCAGTACTTC. It codes for CASSSDTGTYEQYF.

The genes are TRBV5-1 and TRBJ1-4, with 8 bases matching TRBD1. The CDR3 has 16 amino acids. Germline lookup yields CDR1 SGHRS and CDR2 YFSETQ. V was clipped by 4 bases and J by 5 bases; unmatched bases: 10. In nucleotides, the CDR3 is TGCGCCAGCAGCCTGGACAGGGTCGGATGGAATGAAAAACTGTTTTTT. Amino acids: CASSLDRVGWNEKLFF.

J is TRBJ2-3 and V is TRBV11-2, with TRBD2 matching over 8 bases. Looked up from germline, CDR1 is SGHAT and CDR2 is FQNNGV. V trimming: 2 bases; J trimming: 3 bases; junction bases outside the gene matches: 4. This CDR3 has 15 residues. CDR3: CASSLIGGETDTQYF. In DNA, the CDR3 is TGTGCCAGCAGCTTAATCGGGGGGGAGACAGATACGCAGTATTTT.

This clonotype was seen only a few times. The rearrangement links TRBV7-9 to TRBJ1-2; D is ambiguous. The CDR3 has 15 residues. The germline gives CDR1 SEHNR, CDR2 FQNEAQ (reference sequence). Trimming stripped 3 bases from V and 1 base from J, with 12 bases between. The CDR3 DNA follows: TGTGCCAGCAGCTTCTCAGCCCGTGATAACTATGGCTACACCTTC. It codes for CASSFSARDNYGYTF.

This clonotype was picked up one time. The chain links TRBV10-3 to TRBJ2-2; 10 bases fit TRBD1. V gave up 2 bases and J gave up 4 bases; unmatched junction bases: 4. From germline, CDR1 is ENHRY and CDR2 SYGVKD. The CDR3 runs to 16 residues. The CDR3 region is CAISERGQGRTGELFF. Here the CDR3 DNA reads TGTGCCATCAGTGAGAGGGGACAGGGGCGCACCGGGGAGCTGTTTTTT.

This clonotype was found a few times. CDR3 sequence: CSVEIPRAPYEQYF. The CDR3 bases are TGCAGCGTTGAAATCCCCAGGGCCCCCTACGAGCAGTACTTC. The rearrangement links TRBV29-1 to TRBJ2-7; maybe TRBD1 (5 bases). CDR1 and CDR2 from the germline V gene are SQVTM and ANQGSEA. CDR3 length: 14 amino acids. V gave up 2 bases and J gave up 2 bases, with 13 bases separating them.